A selection of T cell receptor beta chains follows, all from one sample in a study of CD8 T cells in ankylosing spondylitis. Each CDR3 protein is one row after TCRdb ran MiXCR on the 5' RACE reads. The sample yields more than 200,000 distinct CDR3 sequences, 20% to 30% seen once. The specimen sequenced was blood, either unsorted or a sorted T cell fraction (not recorded which). These receptors were collected from a male donor with ankylosing spondylitis or in good health (not recorded which). CDR3s include the opening cysteine and the closing phenylalanine or tryptophan. The order of the fields is clone size, D gene, V gene, J gene, CDR3 protein, CDR3 DNA. D genes are given only for firm matches. Where a row states a size, it is once, few, many or the class of an expanded clone; other rows omit it.

few	-	TRBV20-1	TRBJ2-3	CSAIRTDTQYF	TGCAGTGCCATACGGACAGATACGCAGTATTTT
many	-	TRBV6-1	TRBJ2-7	CASSEPPMSSYEQYF	TGTGCCAGCAGTGAACCCCCCATGAGCTCCTACGAGCAGTACTTC
few	-	TRBV10-3	TRBJ2-5	CAISPNGETQYF	TGTGCCATCAGCCCCAACGGGGAGACCCAGTACTTC
-	-	TRBV4-1	TRBJ2-7	CASSPTSRTYEQYF	TGCGCCAGCAGCCCGACTAGTCGGACATACGAGCAGTACTTC
many	TRBD1	TRBV12-3/TRBV12-4	TRBJ2-1	CASSLKSGTGHNEQFF	TGTGCCAGCAGTCTCAAATCCGGGACAGGGCACAATGAGCAGTTCTTC
few	TRBD1	TRBV6-6	TRBJ2-1	CASRGTGVNEQFF	TGTGCCAGCAGAGGGACAGGGGTTAATGAGCAGTTCTTC
-	-	TRBV20-1	TRBJ2-2	CSAPMGGGLGTGELFF	TGCAGTGCTCCGATGGGAGGGGGCCTGGGCACCGGGGAGCTGTTTTTT
many	-	TRBV9	TRBJ2-5	CASSVSYRQETQYF	TGTGCCAGCAGCGTATCTTACAGACAAGAGACCCAGTACTTC
-	-	TRBV29-1	TRBJ1-1	CSVSLHGGSTEAFF	TGCAGCGTCAGCTTGCACGGGGGGAGCACTGAAGCTTTCTTT
many	TRBD1	TRBV12-3/TRBV12-4	TRBJ2-6	CASSPGTGSPGANVLTF	TGTGCCAGCAGTCCCGGGACAGGGAGCCCTGGGGCCAACGTCCTGACTTTC
many	-	TRBV20-1	TRBJ1-1	CSRSEDTEAFF	TGCAGTCGCAGTGAAGACACTGAAGCTTTCTTT
many	TRBD2	TRBV29-1	TRBJ2-1	CSVSLAGGPMNEQFF	TGCAGCGTTTCCCTAGCGGGGGGGCCGATGAATGAGCAGTTCTTC
many	-	TRBV7-8	TRBJ2-7	CASRGGGYYEQYF	TGTGCCAGCAGAGGCGGCGGATACTACGAGCAGTACTTC
few	-	TRBV12-3/TRBV12-4	TRBJ2-5	CASTGTSETQYF	TGTGCCAGCACCGGGACTTCAGAGACCCAGTACTTC
-	-	TRBV5-1	TRBJ1-1	CASSFGVEAFF	TGCGCCAGCAGCTTCGGGGTTGAAGCTTTCTTT
many	-	TRBV6-5	TRBJ2-7	CASSYAFPTYEQYF	TGTGCCAGCAGTTACGCATTCCCTACCTACGAGCAGTACTTC